The entry below describes one T cell receptor beta chain. Its binding antigen is unknown. No base qualities exist here, and no much larger clone lies one base off it. TCRbeta CDR3 regions were amplified from genomic DNA using the immunoSEQ Assay, a bias-controlled multiplex PCR. In the authors' own workflow: Nucleated cell counts per sample were estimated from amplification of reference gene primers within the assay. To quantify the absolute abundance of each unique TCRbeta CDR3 rearrangement, sequence reads were collapsed and filtered. For each sample, productive Simpson clonality was calculated by taking the square root of Simpson's diversity index across productive rearrangements. Entries here come from immuneACCESS through TCRdb and include only in-frame sequences with V and J called. Some clones fail to appear in such tables; in the studies checked, an unresolved V gene covers under half of the shortfall, and the cause of the remainder is unknown. D and trimming come from the DNA, and the V and J calls and clone size come from that table. The sample table contains roughly 140,000 clones; only one count was recorded for approximately 89% of them. The ten largest clones capture roughly 30% of the sample.

Collaborating institutions collected whole blood in K2EDTA tubes following their own protocols. Collaborator samples were shipped for TCRbeta analysis as frozen whole blood, isolated PBMCs, or DNA extracted from either sample type. These data come from a study of blood T cell repertoires in COVID-19 (dated by TCRdb to the early 2020s). Study-wide context: Samples from collaborators originated in the United States, Italy and Spain and spanned both the acute and convalescent phases of COVID-19. The material from the prospective study consisted of cDNA or gDNA derived from T cells, B-cell-depleted T cells, or PBMCs. Subjects who had been exposed to COVID-19, were actively infected with it, or had recovered from it provided the deeply sampled blood TCRbeta repertoires that made up the dataset. The repertoires were released in a freely available public database meant as a resource for research on the immune response to SARS-CoV-2. The samples were drawn from two sources: the first 160 participants of the ongoing ImmuneRACE study, and approximately 1,300 subjects contributed by 6 global collaborators. A de-identified subject ID, COVID-19 status, age in years and sex were almost always included in the sample metadata. HLA class I and class II types, where available, came from metadata supplied by the sample provider rather than from assay-based typing. Summary of the overall study and its limitations: The quantity of clinical and demographic metadata differed by source and by participant and was supplied without curation.

Trimming accounts for 5 bases at V and 0 bases at J, while the number of junction bases matched to no gene is 10. The CDR3 runs 18 amino acids, cysteine and phenylalanine included. The only DNA kept is the CDR3, 54 bases in frame from the first base. From a lookup of the germline V gene (reference sequence), CDR1 and CDR2 are MNHNY and SVGAGI. The clonotype comes from a human donor in a cohort sampled during active COVID-19. The sequenced sample was peripheral blood. The rearrangement joined TRBV6-6 to TRBJ1-6; TRBD1 matches 7 bases in the middle. The nucleotides are TGTGCCAGCAGTCCGTTACCGGGACAGATCTCCTATAATTCACCCCTCCACTTT. Translated, this gives CASSPLPGQISYNSPLHF.